This T cell receptor (beta chain) was observed in a study of blood T cell repertoires in COVID-19. Study-level information: Samples representing acute and convalescent COVID-19 were sourced from the United States, Italy and Spain.

As originally analysed: Reference gene primer amplification gave nucleated cell count estimates. Some clones are missing from TCRdb's copy, which holds only in-frame ones; the method was immunoSEQ multiplex PCR. Clonal size and the V and J genes are those of that table, whereas D and trimming came from the DNA. The data contain about 80,000 clones, roughly 80% of them singletons. J lost 4 bases, V lost 2 bases, and 2 bases had no gene match. In germline, CDR1 is GTSNPN, CDR2 SVGIG (reference sequence). This CDR3 has 13 residues. This rearrangement joins TRBV30 to TRBJ1-5; 7 bases agree with TRBD1. Sequencing was performed on peripheral blood. The TCR was taken from a woman in her 70s with acute or convalescent COVID-19. The CDR3 region is CAWSNRGNQPQHF. The CDR3 nucleotides read TGTGCCTGGAGTAACAGGGGAAATCAGCCCCAGCATTTT.